Included here is one T cell receptor beta chain sequence, with context. The antigen is not known. The CDR3 totals 13 residues. CDR1 and CDR2 from the germline V gene are LNHDA and SQIVND (reference sequence). The template-switching step introduced UMIs that carried a 6-nucleotide sample barcode. The authors ran two nested PCRs of about 16 and 10 cycles on TCRalpha and TCRbeta cDNA. TCRdb reprocessed the 5' RACE reads, keeping one entry per CDR3 protein, no DNA. Here the sample table reports around 450,000 distinct CDR3 sequences. These data belong to a study of monozygotic twins with inflammatory bowel disease. Study-level findings and limits: Especially with disease activity, IBD patients shared fewer clonotypes with others than healthy twins did. With inverse Simpson as the measure, TCRbeta diversity was lower in IBD patients than in healthy co-twins.

The J gene is TRBJ1-1, the V gene TRBV19. This clonotype originated in a human donor with ulcerative colitis or Crohn's disease, or a healthy co-twin of an affected twin (not recorded which). Material for sequencing was blood. The CDR3 reads CASGQLANTEAFF.